Described below is a single T cell receptor beta chain sequence and its context. No antigen is known for it. This specimen belongs to a study of shared clonotypes between healthy human individuals. Study-wide background: Donors had three CD4 naive, three CD4 memory, two CD8 naive and one CD8 memory plate apiece.

It was into CD45RA+ naive and CD45RA-negative memory subsets that the CD4+ cells were split. In the sorted-subset replicate PCRs, around 220 ng DNA, 25,000 to 35,000 T cell genomes, was used. TCRdb's table, derived via immunoSEQ multiplex PCR, lists solely in-frame clones and lacks some. This sample has under 1,100,000 clones; approximately 78% occur once, and the top ten carry 0.5% to 0.65%. Study findings and constraints: Naive CD4 clonotypes overlapped across a handful of donors at about 5.2%.

The CDR3 extends over 15 amino acids. The receptor was derived from a young man in good health. Some clones in this sample may be carry-over from other donors' samples. The chain couples TRBV21-1 to TRBJ2-7; TRBD1, as called in the table, went unchecked against the DNA. TRBV21-1 is recorded as a pseudogene. The sample was memory CD4+ T cells from PBMCs. Subset noted: CD45RA-negative fraction. In nucleotides, the CDR3 is TGTGCCAGCAGCAAATTCAGGACAGGGCCCTACGAGCAGTACTTC. Translation gives CASSKFRTGPYEQYF.